This T cell receptor (beta chain) was sequenced during a study of shared clonotypes between healthy human individuals (dated by TCRdb to 2020 to 2021). A note on the overall study: The cohort included three men and a couple of women between 18 and 49 years of age. To increase sequencing depth and limit assay-specific biases, TCR repertoire library preparation and sequencing were carried out by different laboratories using diverse techniques. To estimate repertoire size and how much clonotype sharing occurs between individuals, the study deeply sequenced the blood TCR repertoires of roughly 5 healthy adults. For each donor, three plates each were used for CD4 naive and CD4 memory, two plates were used for CD8 naive, and one plate was used for CD8 memory. Leukapheresis yielded between about 0.94 and 10 billion PBMCs per donor.

Study-level results and caveats: Incomplete sequencing was indicated by rarefaction of sorted-subset datasets, despite the large sequencing depth. When several donors were compared, the shared fraction of clonotypes was around 5.1% for naive CD4, about 4% for naive CD8, 2.3% for memory CD4, and 0.4% for memory CD8. Only blood was sampled, and tissue TCR repertoires likely differ from those in blood. Compared with non-shared clonotypes, clonotypes shared by all four sorted-subset donors had higher generation probabilities. Pairwise subsampling indicated that sequencing depth was expected to affect the degree of clonotype sharing among donors. Because the study included a small number of donors, the genetic and exposure-history diversity represented was limited. Larger estimated clonotype richness was generally found for naive subsets than for memory subsets.

Ends trimmed: V by 5 bases, J by 2 bases; bases unmatched to a gene: 2. The CDR3 runs 15 residues from the cysteine to the phenylalanine. CDR3 DNA is the only sequence kept; it has 45 bases, read in frame from the first base. As encoded in the germline V gene (reference sequence), CDR1 is LNHNV while CDR2 is YYDKDF. The donors were healthy, HIV-negative adults who had no recently reported acute infections or vaccinations. Only Caucasian adults living in Nashville, Tennessee, USA were represented among the donors. The CD8 memory samples were a combination of magnetically selected CD45RO+ cells and CCR7-negative CD45RA+ effector memory (TemRA) cells. Blood was obtained by leukapheresis, after which PBMCs were separated by Ficoll-Histopaque density gradient centrifugation and cryopreserved in liquid nitrogen vapor phase. Purity and quantity of every magnetically sorted T cell population were checked by analytical flow cytometry. Genomic DNA was isolated from each sorted fraction and quantified by UV absorbance on a Nanodrop 2000c.

This clone was detected many times. Its antigen is still unknown. Base-call qualities are not available, and no considerably larger clone is one nucleotide away. Using the deep immunoSEQ assay, multiplex PCR amplified TCR CDR3 regions from genomic DNA. Extracted genomic DNA from each cell subset was distributed evenly across all wells of several immunoSEQ 96-well plates, and each plate was treated as a replicate. For sorted subsets, each replicate PCR was loaded with around 220 ng genomic DNA, equivalent to 30,000 or so T cell genomes. Purified libraries were measured with a Qubit 3.0 fluorometer, size-checked on a Bioanalyzer 2100, and measured again with the KAPA Library Quantification kit. A separate single-read 150-cycle Illumina NextSeq 550 flow cell was used to sequence each immunoSEQ 96-well plate. Regarding the original processing steps: The immunoSEQ output contained only junctional sequences without quality scores, so filtering could not match that applied to full-length reads. To assign V/J genes and CDR3, sequences were annotated against IMGT germline references using PyIR, a Python wrapper for IgBLAST v1.9. Reads were removed for weak V/J assignments (E-value above 1e-6), missing CDR3, stop codons, out-of-frame junctions, or ambiguous translated residues. V3J clonotypes were defined as sequences sharing an identical inferred V gene, J gene, and CDR3 amino acid sequence. The percentage overlap between two repertoires was calculated by dividing the number of shared unique clonotypes by the size of the smaller repertoire. Repertoire richness was assessed with RTK rarefaction, the Chao1 estimator, and Recon v2.1 estimates of unobserved clonotypes. Generation probabilities were computed with OLGA for all TCRbeta clonotypes obtained by the gDNA method from a few donors. Here the immuneACCESS table is served through TCRdb, limited to in-frame sequences with V and J called. Missing clones are a known gap in these copies; in checked studies unresolved V genes cover under half, and the rest lacks a known reason. For V, J and clone size, that table is used; D and trimming come from the DNA. Recorded for this sample are under 150,000 clones; 55% to 80% of them occurred a single time. The ten largest clonotypes hold approximately 25% of the sample.

This TCR came from a woman in her twenties or thirties in good health. This chain joins TRBV15 to TRBJ2-7; 14 middle bases align to TRBD2. Sequenced: memory CD8+ T cells sorted from blood. Per the publication, the cell subset or site label means: CD45RO+ cells pooled with CCR7-negative TemRA cells. Here the CDR3 is given as CATSLGLAGAYEQYF. The DNA sequence reads TGTGCCACCAGCCTGGGACTAGCGGGAGCCTACGAGCAGTACTTC.